This T cell receptor (beta chain) emerged from a study of T cell changes during pregnancy in multiple sclerosis. Repertoires were generated with immunoSEQ multiplex PCR, while TCRdb's copy carries only in-frame clones and drops some. Here the sample spans roughly 53,000 clones, roughly 90% being singletons. V lost 0 bases and J 0 bases, leaving 9 bases between the germline ends. CDR3 length: 15 amino acids. In germline, CDR1 is SGDLS, CDR2 YYNGEE. The input for sequencing was CD8+ T cells from peripheral blood mononuclear cells, taken before pregnancy. The chain uses TRBV9 and TRBJ1-2; maybe TRBD1 (5 bases). The TCR originated in a female donor with multiple sclerosis, enrolled in a pregnancy study. The CDR3: CASSVEGTSNYGYTF. The DNA for the CDR3 is TGTGCCAGCAGCGTAGAAGGGACTTCTAACTATGGCTACACCTTC.